This TCR beta chain was captured by sequencing in a study of Ad26.COV2.S vaccination and SARS-CoV-2 variants. Study results and limitations: Considerable breadth of spike-specific CD8+ and CD4+ T cell responses has reportedly been documented following vaccination.

A single count supports this clone. Its antigen is currently unknown. The V gene end was trimmed by 2 bases and the J gene end by 3 bases; junction bases not matched to a gene: 0. This CDR3 region has 13 residues. Germline assignment: CDR1 LNHDA and CDR2 SQIVND (reference sequence). Treatment described: some 20 received Ad26.COV2.S at low or high dose, single or two shots; roughly five received placebo; per-sample allocation not given. Vaccine and placebo recipients were sampled on day 63 after the first injection. SARS-CoV-2 spike from the Wuhan strain was encoded by the vaccine, an Ad26 vector. Some clones are missing from TCRdb's copy, which holds only in-frame ones; the method was immunoSEQ multiplex PCR. Here the sample spans around 240,000 clones, approximately 90% being singletons.

This sample comprised peripheral blood, obtained in a trial of Ad26.COV2.S vaccine versus placebo. The TCR was taken from a person between 18 and 59 years old who received the Ad26.COV2.S COVID-19 vaccine or a placebo. The chain is built from TRBV19 and TRBJ2-5; 7 bases align to TRBD1. The CDR3 region is CASSITGEETQYF. DNA for the CDR3: TGTGCCAGTAGTATAACAGGGGAAGAGACCCAGTACTTC.